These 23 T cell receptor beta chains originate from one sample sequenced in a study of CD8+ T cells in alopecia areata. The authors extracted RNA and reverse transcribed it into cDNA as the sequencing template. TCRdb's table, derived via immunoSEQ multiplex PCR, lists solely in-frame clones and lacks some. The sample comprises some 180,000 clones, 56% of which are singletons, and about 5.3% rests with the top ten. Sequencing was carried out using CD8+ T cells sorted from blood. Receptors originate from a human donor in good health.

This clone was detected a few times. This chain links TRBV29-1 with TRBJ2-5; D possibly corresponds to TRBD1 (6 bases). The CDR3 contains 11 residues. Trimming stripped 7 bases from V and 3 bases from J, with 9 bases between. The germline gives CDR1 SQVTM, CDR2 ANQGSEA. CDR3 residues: CSARTEETQYF. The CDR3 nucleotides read TGCAGCGCCAGGACAGAAGAGACCCAGTACTTC.

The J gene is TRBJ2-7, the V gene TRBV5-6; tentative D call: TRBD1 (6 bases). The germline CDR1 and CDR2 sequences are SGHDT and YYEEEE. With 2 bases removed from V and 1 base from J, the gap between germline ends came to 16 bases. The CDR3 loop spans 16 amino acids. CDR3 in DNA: TGTGCCAGCAGCTTAAAACAGGGCATCTTTTCCTACGAGCAGTACTTC. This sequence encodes CASSLKQGIFSYEQYF.

The CDR3 region is CASSSGGTAPNYGYTF. CDR3 nucleotide sequence: TGTGCCAGCAGCTCAGGGGGGACAGCCCCTAACTATGGCTACACCTTC. The chain carries TRBV11-2 and TRBJ1-2, with 7 bases that match TRBD1. The length of the CDR3 is 16 residues. V lost 4 bases and J lost 0; bases outside the gene matches: 8. Germline CDR1 SGHAT, CDR2 FQNNGV.

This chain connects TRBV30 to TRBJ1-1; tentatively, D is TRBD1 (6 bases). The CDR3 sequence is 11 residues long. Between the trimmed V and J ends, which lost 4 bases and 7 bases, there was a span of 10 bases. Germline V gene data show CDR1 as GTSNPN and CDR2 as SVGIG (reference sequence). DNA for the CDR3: TGTGCCTGGACCTACAGGGATGAAGCTTTCTTT. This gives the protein CAWTYRDEAFF.

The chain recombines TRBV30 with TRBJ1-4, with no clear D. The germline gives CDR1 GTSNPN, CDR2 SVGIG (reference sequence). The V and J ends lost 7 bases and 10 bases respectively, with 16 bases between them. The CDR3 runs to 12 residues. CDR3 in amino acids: CALWLGRSKLFF. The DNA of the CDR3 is TGTGCCTTATGGCTAGGGAGGTCAAAACTGTTTTTT.

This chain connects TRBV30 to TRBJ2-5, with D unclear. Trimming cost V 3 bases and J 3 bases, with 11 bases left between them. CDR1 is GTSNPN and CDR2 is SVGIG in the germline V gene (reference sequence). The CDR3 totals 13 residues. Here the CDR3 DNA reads TGTGCCTGGAGCAACGACGCGGAAGAGACCCAGTACTTC. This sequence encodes CAWSNDAEETQYF.

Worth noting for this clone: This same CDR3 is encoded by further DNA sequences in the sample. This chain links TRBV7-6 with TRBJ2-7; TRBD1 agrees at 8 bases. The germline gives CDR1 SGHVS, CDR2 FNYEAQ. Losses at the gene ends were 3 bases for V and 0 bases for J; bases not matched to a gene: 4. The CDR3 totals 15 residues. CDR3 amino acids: CASSFGTGGSYEQYF. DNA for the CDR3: TGTGCCAGCAGCTTCGGGACAGGCGGCTCCTACGAGCAGTACTTC.

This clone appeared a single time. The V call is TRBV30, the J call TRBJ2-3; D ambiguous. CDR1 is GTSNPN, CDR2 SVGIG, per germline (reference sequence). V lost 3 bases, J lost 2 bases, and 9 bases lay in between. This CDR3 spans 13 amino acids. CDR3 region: CAWRGDSTDTQYF. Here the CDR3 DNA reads TGTGCCTGGAGAGGCGACTCCACAGATACGCAGTATTTT.

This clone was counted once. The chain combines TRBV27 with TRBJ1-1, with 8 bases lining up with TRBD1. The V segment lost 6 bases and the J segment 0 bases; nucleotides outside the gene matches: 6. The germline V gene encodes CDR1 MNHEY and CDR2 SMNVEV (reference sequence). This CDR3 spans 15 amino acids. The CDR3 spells CASRSGGWMNTEAFF. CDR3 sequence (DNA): TGTGCCAGCAGATCAGGGGGCTGGATGAACACTGAAGCTTTCTTT.

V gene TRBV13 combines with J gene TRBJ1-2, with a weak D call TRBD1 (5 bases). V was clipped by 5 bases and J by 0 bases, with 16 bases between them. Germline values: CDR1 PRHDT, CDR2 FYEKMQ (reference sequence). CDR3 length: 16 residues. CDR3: CASSPAGTPANYGYTF. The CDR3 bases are TGTGCCAGCAGCCCCGCCGGGACGCCCGCTAACTATGGCTACACCTTC.

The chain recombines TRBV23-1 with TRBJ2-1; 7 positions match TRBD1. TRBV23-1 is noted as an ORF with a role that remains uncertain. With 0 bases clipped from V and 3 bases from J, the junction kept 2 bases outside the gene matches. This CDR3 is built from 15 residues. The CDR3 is CASSQSGGCYNEQFF. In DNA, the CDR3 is TGCGCCAGCAGTCAATCAGGGGGCTGCTACAATGAGCAGTTCTTC.

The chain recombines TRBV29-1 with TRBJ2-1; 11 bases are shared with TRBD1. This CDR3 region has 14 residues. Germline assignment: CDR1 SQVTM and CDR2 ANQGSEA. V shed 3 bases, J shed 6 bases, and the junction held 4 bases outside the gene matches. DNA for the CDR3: TGCAGCGTTGATGGGACAGGGGGACGCAATGAGCAGTTCTTC. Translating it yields CSVDGTGGRNEQFF.

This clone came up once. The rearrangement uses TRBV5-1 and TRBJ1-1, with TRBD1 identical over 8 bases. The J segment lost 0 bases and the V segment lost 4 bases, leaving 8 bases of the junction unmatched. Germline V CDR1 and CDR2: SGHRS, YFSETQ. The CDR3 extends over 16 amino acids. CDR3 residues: CASSAGTGVMNTEAFF. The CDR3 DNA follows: TGCGCCAGCAGCGCTGGGACAGGTGTTATGAACACTGAAGCTTTCTTT. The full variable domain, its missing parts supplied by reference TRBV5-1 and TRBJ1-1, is KAGVTQTPRYLIKTRGQQVTLSCSPISGHRSVSWYQQTPGQGLQFLFEYFSETQRNKGNFPGRFSGRQFSNSRSEMNVSTLELGDSALYLCASSAGTGVMNTEAFFGQGTRLTVV.

This chain's CDR3 is CASTNGDFAEAFF. The CDR3 DNA sequence: TGTGCCAGCACGAACGGGGATTTTGCTGAAGCTTTCTTT. The V and J genes are TRBV2 and TRBJ1-1; no clear D. The CDR3 spans 13 residues. V lost 7 bases and J lost 6, with 15 bases in between. Germline V gene lookup returns CDR1 SNHLY and CDR2 FYNNEI.

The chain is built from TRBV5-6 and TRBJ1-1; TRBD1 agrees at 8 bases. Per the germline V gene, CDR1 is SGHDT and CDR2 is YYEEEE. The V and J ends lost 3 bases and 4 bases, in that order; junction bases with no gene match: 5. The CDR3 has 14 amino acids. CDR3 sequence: CASSYGQGFTEAFF. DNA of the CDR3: TGTGCCAGCAGCTACGGACAGGGATTCACTGAAGCTTTCTTT.

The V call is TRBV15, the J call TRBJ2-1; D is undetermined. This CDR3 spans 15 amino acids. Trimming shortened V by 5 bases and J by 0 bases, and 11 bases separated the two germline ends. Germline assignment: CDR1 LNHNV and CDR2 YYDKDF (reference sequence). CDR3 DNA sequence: TGTGCCACCAGCGAGAGATCGAGCTCCTACAATGAGCAGTTCTTC. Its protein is CATSERSSSYNEQFF.

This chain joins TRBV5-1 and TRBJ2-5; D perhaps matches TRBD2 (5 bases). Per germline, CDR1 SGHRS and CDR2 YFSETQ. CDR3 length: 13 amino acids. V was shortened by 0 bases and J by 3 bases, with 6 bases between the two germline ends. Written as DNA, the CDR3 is TGCGCCAGCAGCTTGGAGGGAGAAGAGACCCAGTACTTC. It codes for CASSLEGEETQYF.

The CDR3: CASSQLPGAETQYF. The CDR3 DNA sequence: TGCGCCAGCAGCCAACTCCCTGGGGCAGAGACCCAGTACTTC. The V call is TRBV4-1, the J call TRBJ2-5, with D perhaps matching TRBD1 (5 bases). The CDR3 loop spans 14 amino acids. V shed 2 bases and J shed 4 bases, with 11 bases lying between them. Looked up from germline, CDR1 is MGHRA and CDR2 is YSYEKL.

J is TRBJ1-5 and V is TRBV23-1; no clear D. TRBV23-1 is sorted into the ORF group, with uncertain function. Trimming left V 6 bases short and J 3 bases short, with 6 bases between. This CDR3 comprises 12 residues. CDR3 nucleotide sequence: TGCGCCAGCAGCCCGACCAATCAGCCCCAGCATTTT. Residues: CASSPTNQPQHF.

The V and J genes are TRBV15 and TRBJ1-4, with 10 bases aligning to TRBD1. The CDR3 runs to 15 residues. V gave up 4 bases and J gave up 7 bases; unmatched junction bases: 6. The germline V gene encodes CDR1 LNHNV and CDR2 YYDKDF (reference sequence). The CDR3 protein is CATSTLTGGFEKLFF. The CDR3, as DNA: TGTGCCACCAGCACTCTGACAGGGGGCTTTGAAAAACTGTTTTTT.

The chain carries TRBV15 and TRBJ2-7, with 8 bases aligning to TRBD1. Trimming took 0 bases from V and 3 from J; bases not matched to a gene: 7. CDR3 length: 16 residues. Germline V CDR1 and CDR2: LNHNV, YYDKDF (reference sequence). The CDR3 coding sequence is TGTGCCACCAGCAGAGATCGTGAGACAGGGGACTACGAGCAGTACTTC. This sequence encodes CATSRDRETGDYEQYF.

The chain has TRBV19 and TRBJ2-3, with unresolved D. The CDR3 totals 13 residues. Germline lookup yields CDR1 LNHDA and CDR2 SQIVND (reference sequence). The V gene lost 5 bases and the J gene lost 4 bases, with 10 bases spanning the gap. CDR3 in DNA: TGTGCCAGTAGTGAGCGTCCCTCAGATACGCAGTATTTT. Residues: CASSERPSDTQYF.

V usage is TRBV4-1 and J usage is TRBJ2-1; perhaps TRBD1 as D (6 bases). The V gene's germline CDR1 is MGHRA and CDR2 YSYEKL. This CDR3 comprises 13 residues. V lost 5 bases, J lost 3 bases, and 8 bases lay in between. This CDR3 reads CASSSGDYNEQFF. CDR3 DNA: TGCGCCAGCAGCTCAGGGGACTACAATGAGCAGTTCTTC.